This paragraph covers one TCR beta chain sequence. Clones were sequenced by immunoSEQ multiplex PCR, and TCRdb holds only the in-frame ones, with some missing. The data hold 800,000 to 950,000 clones, with roughly 96% observed a single time. CDR3 length equals 14 residues. V was cut by 1 base and J by 3 bases, with 6 bases left in between. Germline V gene data show CDR1 as PRHDT and CDR2 as FYEKMQ (reference sequence). The data derive from a study of shared clonotypes between healthy human individuals. Positive CCR7 selection of CD45RO-negative cells yielded the naive CD8 cells, and terminally differentiated effector memory CD45RA+ cells were excluded.

This sequence joins TRBV13 and TRBJ2-2; D may be TRBD1 (5 bases). The TCR originated in a man in his thirties or forties in good health. The sample was naive CD8+ T cells sorted from blood. The CDR3 DNA reads as TGTGCCAGCAGCTTAGAAGGGGACACCGGGGAGCTGTTTTTT. It codes for CASSLEGDTGELFF.